This T cell receptor beta chain was captured by sequencing in a study of shared clonotypes between healthy human individuals. Method: immunoSEQ multiplex PCR; TCRdb's copy keeps in-frame clones and lacks some. The sample holds over a million clones, approximately 97% seen once. From germline, CDR1 is MRHNA and CDR2 SNTAGT. V dropped 7 bases and J dropped 4; count of bases not matched to a gene: 17. The CDR3 is made up of 17 amino acids. The sequence was collected from a man under 40 in good health. The source material was naive CD4+ T cells sorted from blood. Indicated subset: CD45RA+ positively selected. V usage is TRBV6-4 and J usage is TRBJ2-5; 8 bases fit TRBD2. The CDR3 DNA follows: TGTGCCAGCACCCCTAAGGTGGCCGGGAGGGCCCCAGAGACCCAGTACTTC. The encoded protein is CASTPKVAGRAPETQYF.